This T cell receptor (beta chain) was sequenced for a study of blood T cells in healthy people across ages. Study observations and caveats: Expanded clonotype changes were possibly confounded by unknown donor CMV status. Age advanced and TCR beta diversity per million T cells fell, roughly linearly. It was the long-lived donors that had more naive CD4+ cells and higher diversity than aged donors. Estimates drawn from one million T cells were deemed to understate diversity.

As regards this clonotype: What it binds is unknown. One junction end does not reproduce the germline sequence, and a read error may be involved.

A J-beta primer mix and a sample-barcoded 5' primer were used in a second PCR of roughly 6 to 11 cycles. MiXCR was run by TCRdb on the 5' RACE reads, yielding one entry per CDR3 protein. The data show about 800,000 distinct CDR3 sequences, about 62% seen once. Germline V gives CDR1 SGHDN, CDR2 FVKESK. The CDR3 runs 14 residues. Sequencing was performed on blood. V and J are TRBV14 and TRBJ1-2; a possible D gene is TRBD1 (5 bases). The clonotype was recovered from a young man in good health. DNA for the CDR3: TGTACCAGCAGCTTTGCCGGGACGGGTTATGGCTACACCTTC. Protein sequence: CTSSFAGTGYGYTF.